The rows below give T cell receptor beta chains drawn from one sample of a study of T cell responses to AZD1222 COVID-19 vaccine. Clones were read by immunoSEQ multiplex PCR, and TCRdb kept only the in-frame ones, dropping some. This table holds roughly 70,000 clones, 60% to 85% found once. The sample in question was peripheral blood, obtained on day 0 of MenACWY control vaccination. These receptor sequences come from an adult in good health. CDR3s include the opening cysteine and the closing phenylalanine or tryptophan. D genes are given only for firm matches. Expanded clones are given a class, and other clones once, few, many or no size at all.

11	NA	TRBV20-1	TRBJ2-7	NA	TGCAGTGTCCGGACTTTGGACGAGCAGTACTTC	CSVRTLDEQYF
15	TRBD1	TRBV6-5	TRBJ1-4	NA	TGTGCCAGCAGTTTAGCACAGGGGGCGGATGAAAAACTGTTTTTT	CASSLAQGADEKLFF
11	NA	TRBV30	TRBJ1-1	NA	TGTGCCTGGAGTCAGATAGCGGAAGCTTTCTTT	CAWSQIAEAFF
14	NA	TRBV7-9	TRBJ2-7	few	TGTGCCAGCAGCTTAGGGACTGGAAACTACGAGCAGTACTTC	CASSLGTGNYEQYF
18	NA	TRBV19	TRBJ1-2	NA	TGTGCCAGTAGTATACTCTCGACCGGGACGGCGGGGGCCTATGGCTACACCTTC	CASSILSTGTAGAYGYTF
14	NA	TRBV4-1	TRBJ1-2	medium-sized	TGCGCCAGCAGCCAACCCCTTCTGGGACATGGCTACACCTTC	CASSQPLLGHGYTF
15	TRBD1	TRBV19	TRBJ1-2	NA	TGTGCCAGCGCTCCGGGACAGGGAATTAACTATGGCTACACCTTC	CASAPGQGINYGYTF
15	NA	TRBV6-1	TRBJ2-3	few	TGTGCCAGCAGTGACAGGGGCAGGAGCACAGATACGCAGTATTTT	CASSDRGRSTDTQYF
15	NA	TRBV21-1	TRBJ1-3	NA	TGTGCCAGCAGCAAAGGGGAGAGGGCTGGAAACACCATATATTTT	CASSKGERAGNTIYF
13	NA	TRBV10-3	TRBJ2-7	NA	TGTGCCATCAGTGAGTCGACCCTGGGGGAGCAGTACTTC	CAISESTLGEQYF
14	NA	TRBV7-3	TRBJ2-2	many	TGTGCCAGCAGCTTGAGTAGTGGGGCCGGGGAGCTGTTTTTT	CASSLSSGAGELFF
13	NA	TRBV19	TRBJ2-3	few	TGTGCCAGTAGTTACACACACACAGATACGCAGTATTTT	CASSYTHTDTQYF
19	TRBD1	TRBV9	TRBJ2-4	NA	TGTGCCAGCAGCCCTAACGGGACAGCAACCCTTTTAGCCAAAAACATTCAGTACTTC	CASSPNGTATLLAKNIQYF
16	TRBD2	TRBV5-1	TRBJ2-2	NA	TGCGCCAGCAGCCGAACTAGCGGGAGAAGCACCGGGGAGCTGTTTTTT	CASSRTSGRSTGELFF
14	TRBD1	TRBV6-5	TRBJ2-2	few	TGTGCCAGCAGAAAGGACAGGGCCACCGGGGAGCTGTTTTTT	CASRKDRATGELFF
13	NA	TRBV5-1	TRBJ2-7	NA	TGCGCCAGCAGCTTGGAGGCCTACGCCGAGCAGTACTTC	CASSLEAYAEQYF
13	NA	TRBV2	TRBJ2-5	NA	TGTGCCAGCAGTTTTTTACTTGGAGAGACCCAGTACTTC	CASSFLLGETQYF
14	TRBD1	TRBV6-5	TRBJ1-2	NA	TGTGCCAGCAGTTCGGGACAGGGAGGGGGTGGCTACACCTTC	CASSSGQGGGGYTF
15	NA	TRBV4-3	TRBJ1-1	once	TGCGCCAGCAGCCAGACGCAGGGGACGAACACTGAAGCTTTCTTT	CASSQTQGTNTEAFF
12	NA	TRBV5-1	TRBJ1-2	NA	TGCGCCAGCAGCCCCGACAACCTCCGCTACACCTTC	CASSPDNLRYTF
14	NA	TRBV5-6	TRBJ1-2	NA	TGTGCCAGCAGCTTGCTCACGCACAACTATGGCTACACCTTC	CASSLLTHNYGYTF